One sample yielded the 21 T cell receptor beta chains listed below, sequenced in a study of neurological immune-mediated disorders. Time point here: technical triplicate 1. Using its own MiXCR run on the 5' RACE reads, TCRdb lists one record per CDR3 protein. The table records 25,000 or so distinct CDR3 sequences, approximately 13% of them present only once. Sequencing was carried out using CD4+ T cells from blood. These receptors all stem from a female donor with HTLV-1-associated myelopathy (HAM/TSP).

This clonotype appeared many times. The chain couples TRBV21-1 to TRBJ1-5; the table's D gene call, TRBD1, was not cross checked with the DNA. TRBV21-1 constitutes a pseudogene. There are 17 residues in the CDR3. CDR3 coding DNA: TGTGCCAGCAGCAAGTCCGTAGTCAGGGGGTTTTTTCAGCCCCAGCATTTT. This translates into CASSKSVVRGFFQPQHF.

This clonotype showed up just a few times. This chain uses TRBV29-1 with TRBJ1-2, with a weak D call TRBD1 (5 bases). CDR1 is SQVTM, CDR2 ANQGSEA, per germline. This CDR3 has 10 amino acids. V was shortened by 4 bases and J by 6 bases, with 6 bases between the two germline ends. CDR3 in DNA: TGCAGCGTTGCAGGGAATGGCTACACCTTC. It translates to CSVAGNGYTF.

This clonotype was detected only once. V usage is TRBV24-1 and J usage is TRBJ2-3; 7 nucleotides align to TRBD2. Germline trimming cut 4 bases from V and 4 bases from J; bases unmatched to any gene: 13. Germline-derived CDR1 and CDR2 are KGHDR and SFDVKD. There are 17 residues in the CDR3. CDR3 in DNA: TGTGCCACCAGTGAATTAACACCCGGGACTATCTCAGATACGCAGTATTTT. As protein: CATSELTPGTISDTQYF.

This clonotype has ten or more counts. The chain couples TRBV4-1 to TRBJ1-6; D remains ambiguous. This CDR3 region has 17 residues. The V gene lost 1 base and the J gene lost 3 bases, with 13 bases spanning the gap. The germline gives CDR1 MGHRA, CDR2 YSYEKL. This chain's CDR3 is CASSQVLSRVYNSPLHF. DNA for the CDR3: TGCGCCAGCAGCCAAGTCCTCAGTCGGGTCTATAATTCACCCCTCCACTTT.

This clonotype was recorded many times. This chain joins TRBV29-1 and TRBJ2-1; possibly TRBD2 for D (5 bases). V was cut by 7 bases and J by 9 bases, with 13 bases left in between. Looked up from germline, CDR1 is SQVTM and CDR2 is ANQGSEA. The CDR3 has 11 residues. The CDR3 DNA is TGCAGCGAGGAGTCCAGCGGTGAGCAGTTCTTC. Residues: CSEESSGEQFF.

This clonotype has at least ten counts. CDR3 DNA sequence: TGTGCCAGCAGCCAAGATCCGGCACATAATGAAAAACTGTTTTTT. Protein sequence: CASSQDPAHNEKLFF. V and J are TRBV14 and TRBJ1-4; no firm D call. From germline, CDR1 is SGHDN and CDR2 FVKESK. The V end was cut by 0 bases, the J end by 4 bases, with 9 bases between. The CDR3 consists of 15 residues.

This clonotype was detected many times. The chain recombines TRBV5-5 with TRBJ2-1, with D possibly being TRBD2 (5 bases). Germline V gives CDR1 SGHKS, CDR2 YYEKEE (reference sequence). V lost 3 bases to trimming and J lost 7 bases, with 14 bases between them. The CDR3 is made up of 14 amino acids. CDR3 coding DNA: TGTGCCAGCAGCTCTTACCGGGATGAAAATGAGCAGTTCTTC. It codes for CASSSYRDENEQFF.

In its sample, this clonotype was seen many times. This rearrangement joins TRBV5-6 to TRBJ2-1; D uncertain. This CDR3 region has 16 residues. V was shortened by 0 bases and J by 8 bases, with 18 bases between the two germline ends. Per the germline V gene, CDR1 is SGHDT and CDR2 is YYEEEE. The CDR3 region is CASSLAGVPSPHEQFF. In DNA, the CDR3 is TGTGCCAGCAGCTTGGCAGGAGTCCCCAGCCCCCATGAGCAGTTCTTC.

This clonotype was recorded many times. The V call is TRBV18, the J call TRBJ2-7; D unresolved. Trimming shortened V by 2 bases and J by 3 bases, and 8 bases separated the two germline ends. The germline V gene has CDR1 KGHSH and CDR2 LQKENI. The length of the CDR3 is 13 residues. The DNA for the CDR3 is TGTGCCAGCTCACCAGGGTCCGGCTACGAGCAGTACTTC. It encodes CASSPGSGYEQYF. Filled out from reference TRBV18 and TRBJ2-7, the complete variable domain reads NAGVMQNPRHLVRRRGQEARLRCSPMKGHSHVYWYRQLPEEGLKFMVYLQKENIIDESGMPKERFSAEFPKEGPSILRIQQVVRGDSAAYFCASSPGSGYEQYFGPGTRLTVT.

This clonotype was seen only a few times. One junction end does not reproduce the germline sequence, and a read error may be involved. V gene TRBV5-1 combines with J gene TRBJ1-2; D perhaps matches TRBD1 (5 bases). This CDR3 spans 15 amino acids. Germline CDR1 SGHRS, CDR2 YFSETQ. DNA of the CDR3: TGCGCCAGCAGCCTGGGGACTGCCTTAGGTTATGGCTACACATTC. Translated, it gives CASSLGTALGYGYTF.

This clonotype was seen ten or more times. J is TRBJ2-1 and V is TRBV10-3; the match to TRBD2 covers 12 bases. The CDR3 runs to 16 residues. Germline loops: CDR1 ENHRY, CDR2 SYGVKD. The trim removed 4 bases at V and 4 bases at J, leaving 5 bases unmatched. The CDR3 DNA is TGTGCCATCAGTGCGCTAGCGGGAGGGGCGTACAATGAGCAGTTCTTC. Encoded protein: CAISALAGGAYNEQFF.

This clonotype has at least ten counts. J is TRBJ2-3 and V is TRBV20-1; weak D call: TRBD1 (8 bases). The CDR3 totals 17 residues. CDR1 DFQATT and CDR2 SNEGSKA come from the germline V gene (reference sequence). With 0 bases removed from V and 2 bases from J, the gap between germline ends came to 18 bases. CDR3 nucleotide sequence: TGCAGTGCTAGAGATCCGGTACAGGGGGGGAACACAGATACGCAGTATTTT. It is translated as CSARDPVQGGNTDTQYF.

This chain joins TRBV7-2 and TRBJ2-3, with D perhaps TRBD1 or TRBD2 (5 bases each). In germline, CDR1 is SGHTA, CDR2 FQGNSA. The germline V and J ends were trimmed by 7 bases and 3 bases, with 17 bases remaining between them. This CDR3 comprises 15 residues. The CDR3 here is CASISRLAGTDTQYF. DNA of the CDR3: TGTGCCAGCATCTCGAGGCTAGCAGGGACAGATACGCAGTATTTT.

This clonotype has ten or more counts. The genes are TRBV5-1 and TRBJ2-1; D not certain. The germline V and J ends were trimmed by 0 bases and 0 bases, with 10 bases remaining between them. The germline CDR1 and CDR2 sequences are SGHRS and YFSETQ. The CDR3 covers 16 residues. DNA for the CDR3: TGCGCCAGCAGCTTGGCCCCCCGGAGCTCCTACAATGAGCAGTTCTTC. As protein: CASSLAPRSSYNEQFF.

This clonotype showed up many times. V is TRBV20-1 and J is TRBJ2-5; no clear D. V lost 3 bases, J lost 2 bases, and 19 bases lay in between. The CDR3 extends over 16 amino acids. CDR1 is DFQATT, CDR2 SNEGSKA, per germline (reference sequence). The CDR3 spells CSASTTSALIQETQYF. DNA of the CDR3: TGCAGTGCTAGTACTACGTCTGCTTTAATACAAGAGACCCAGTACTTC.

This clonotype was recorded at least ten times. V usage is TRBV5-1 and J usage is TRBJ2-1, with TRBD2 identical over 7 bases. Germline CDR1 SGHRS, CDR2 YFSETQ. The junction had 5 bases not matched to a gene; V was cut back by 2 bases and J by 6 bases. The CDR3 contains 14 residues. CDR3 bases: TGCGCCAGCAGCTTACTAGCGCGTTTCAATGAGCAGTTCTTC. Its translation is CASSLLARFNEQFF.

This clonotype was detected many times. V and J are TRBV20-1 and TRBJ2-5; D is uncertain. Germline V gene data show CDR1 as DFQATT and CDR2 as SNEGSKA (reference sequence). With 3 bases removed from V and 1 base from J, the gap between germline ends came to 9 bases. The CDR3 sequence is 13 residues long. Written as DNA, the CDR3 is TGCAGTGCTAGTCGTGGCAGCCAAGAGACCCAGTACTTC. Translation gives CSASRGSQETQYF.

This clonotype occurred many times. The chain links TRBV5-1 to TRBJ1-6; D is unresolved. There are 13 residues in the CDR3. Trimming removed 5 bases from V and 11 bases from J, with 14 bases in between. CDR1 is SGHRS, CDR2 YFSETQ, per germline. DNA for the CDR3: TGCGCCAGCAGTTTGAGTGAGCGCGCACCCCTCCACTTT. The encoded protein is CASSLSERAPLHF.

In its sample, this clonotype is medium-sized (0.01 to 0.1%). The J gene is TRBJ2-5, the V gene TRBV20-1; the match to TRBD2 covers 7 bases. Germline values: CDR1 DFQATT, CDR2 SNEGSKA (reference sequence). CDR3 length: 15 residues. V lost 3 bases and J lost 3; bases outside the gene matches: 10. The CDR3 DNA reads as TGCAGTGCTAGTGTTTTTAGCGGGTCCAAAGAGACCCAGTACTTC. Translating gives CSASVFSGSKETQYF.

This clonotype was recorded many times. The chain links TRBV20-1 to TRBJ2-5; D assignment may be TRBD1 or TRBD2 (7 bases each). The V end lost 1 base, the J end lost 5 bases, and 17 bases lay between the germline ends. The germline V gene has CDR1 DFQATT and CDR2 SNEGSKA (reference sequence). This CDR3 is 15 amino acids long. CDR3 DNA sequence: TGCAGTGCTAGAGTCCCAGGGGGGGTCGGGGAGACCCAGTACTTC. Translated: CSARVPGGVGETQYF.

The chain has TRBV2 and TRBJ2-1; tentative D call: TRBD2 (5 bases). The CDR3 has 15 amino acids. Germline CDR1 SNHLY, CDR2 FYNNEI. With 7 bases removed from V and 0 bases from J, the gap between germline ends came to 13 bases. The DNA of the CDR3 is TGTGCCAGCACTGCGGACTCCTTCTCCTACAATGAGCAGTTCTTC. Protein product: CASTADSFSYNEQFF.